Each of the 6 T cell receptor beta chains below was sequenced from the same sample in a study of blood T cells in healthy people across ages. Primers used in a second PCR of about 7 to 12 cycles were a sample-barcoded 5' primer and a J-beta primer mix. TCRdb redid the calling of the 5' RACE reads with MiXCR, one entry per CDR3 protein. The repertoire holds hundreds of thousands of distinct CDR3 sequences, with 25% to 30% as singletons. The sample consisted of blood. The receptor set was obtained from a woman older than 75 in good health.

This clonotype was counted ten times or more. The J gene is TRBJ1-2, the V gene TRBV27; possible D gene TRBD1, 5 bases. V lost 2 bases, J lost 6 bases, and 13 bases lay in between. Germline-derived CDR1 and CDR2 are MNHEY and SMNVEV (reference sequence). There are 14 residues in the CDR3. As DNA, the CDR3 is TGTGCCAGCAGTTTAATTGGGGGACTTGATGGCTACACCTTC. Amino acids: CASSLIGGLDGYTF.

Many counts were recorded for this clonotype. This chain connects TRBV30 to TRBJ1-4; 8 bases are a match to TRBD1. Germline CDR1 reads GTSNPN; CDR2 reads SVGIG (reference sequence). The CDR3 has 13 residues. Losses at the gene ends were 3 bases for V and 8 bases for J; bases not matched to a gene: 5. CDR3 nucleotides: TGTGCCTGGAGGCCTAGGGACAGGGAAAAACTGTTTTTT. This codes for CAWRPRDREKLFF.

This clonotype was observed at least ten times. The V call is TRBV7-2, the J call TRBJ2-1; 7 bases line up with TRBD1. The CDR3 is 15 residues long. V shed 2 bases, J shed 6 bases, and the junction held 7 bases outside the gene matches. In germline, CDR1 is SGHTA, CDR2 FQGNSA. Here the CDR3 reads CASSLMGQSINEQFF. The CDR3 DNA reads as TGTGCCAGCAGCTTAATGGGACAGTCGATCAATGAGCAGTTCTTC.

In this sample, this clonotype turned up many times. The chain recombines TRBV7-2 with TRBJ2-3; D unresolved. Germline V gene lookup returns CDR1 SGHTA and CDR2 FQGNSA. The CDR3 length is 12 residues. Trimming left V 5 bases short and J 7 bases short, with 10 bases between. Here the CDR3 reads CASSISPNTQYF. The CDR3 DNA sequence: TGTGCCAGCAGCATTAGCCCAAATACGCAGTATTTT.

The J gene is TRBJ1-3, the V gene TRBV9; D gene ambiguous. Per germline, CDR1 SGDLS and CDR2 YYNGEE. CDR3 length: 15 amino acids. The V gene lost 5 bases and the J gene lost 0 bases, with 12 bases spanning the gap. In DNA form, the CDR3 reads TGTGCCAGCAGTCTGGCGGGTATCTCTGGAAACACCATATATTTT. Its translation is CASSLAGISGNTIYF.

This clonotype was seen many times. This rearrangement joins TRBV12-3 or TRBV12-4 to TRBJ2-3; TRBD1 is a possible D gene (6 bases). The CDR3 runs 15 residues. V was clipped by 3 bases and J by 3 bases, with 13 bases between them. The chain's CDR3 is CASSFGQKGTDTQYF. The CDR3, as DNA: TGTGCCAGCAGTTTCGGACAGAAAGGGACAGATACGCAGTATTTT.